The clone carrying this TCR beta chain was found many times. Antigen specificity is unknown. This record belongs to a study of T-cell memory formation after mild COVID-19. Study context: There were largely donor-specific TCR clusters. General observations from the study: Later expanders leaned CD4+, whereas day 15 to 85 contracting clones were balanced CD4/CD8. There were some responding clones in pre-infection memory, which suggested that cross-reactive memory had joined. A second wave of clones peaked on day 37, and their SARS-CoV-2 specificity went unconfirmed.

TCRdb redid the calling of the 5' RACE reads with MiXCR, one entry per CDR3 protein. The sample shows roughly 300,000 distinct CDR3 sequences, roughly 8.2% of them seen only once. CDR3 length: 14 residues. V was clipped by 5 bases and J by 5 bases, with 16 bases between them. The germline V gene has CDR1 DFQATT and CDR2 SNEGSKA (reference sequence). Sequencing input: PBMCs or a T cell subset sorted from them (not recorded which). This chain uses TRBV20-1 with TRBJ2-1, with D perhaps matching TRBD2 (7 bases). This TCR was sampled from a man younger than 35 who had mild COVID-19 (a few samples of this study predate the infection). Cell type and time point are not known. CDR3 sequence: CSARRGGPDNEQFF. In DNA form, the CDR3 reads TGCAGTGCTCGGAGGGGGGGGCCGGACAATGAGCAGTTCTTC.